This entry features one TCR beta chain sequence. This sample stems from a study of T-cell reconstitution after alpha-beta-depleted transplantation in children. The library targeted TCRbeta and was prepared with unique molecular identifiers. TCRdb redid the calling of the PCR reads with MiXCR, one entry per CDR3 protein. The sample has about 400,000 distinct CDR3 sequences, around 21% seen once. CDR1 is MNHEY, CDR2 SMNVEV, per germline (reference sequence). J lost 5 bases, V lost 5 bases, and 12 bases had no gene match. The CDR3 covers 16 residues. The source was PBMCs from the stem cell graft donor, collected from the stem cell graft. The source is a human donor who donated a stem cell graft to a child with acute myeloid leukemia. This chain joins TRBV27 and TRBJ2-7; TRBD2 matches at 10 bases. The CDR3 DNA reads as TGTGCCAGCAGTATACGGGTACTAGCGGGAAGTCACGAGCAGTACTTC. It is translated as CASSIRVLAGSHEQYF.